The sequence of this TCR beta chain was determined in a study of response to subunit inactivated influenza vaccine. In this sample, this clonotype turned up a few times. Antigen unknown. Regarding the study as a whole: The authors put forward the suggestion that each seasonal influenza vaccination may bring in only a limited number of new T cells.

This CDR3 has 14 residues. V lost 5 bases and J lost 7; bases outside the gene matches: 5. TCRdb redid the calling of the RT-PCR reads with MiXCR, one entry per CDR3 protein. The profile shows over 750,000 distinct CDR3 sequences, approximately 21% of them singletons. The rearrangement links TRBV12-3 or TRBV12-4 to TRBJ2-1; 10 bases are a match to TRBD2. The sequencing here drew on PBMCs from blood, taken less than 6 days after vaccination. The TCR was taken from a man in his fifties or sixties who received an inactivated influenza vaccine. CDR3 DNA: TGTGCCAGCAGTGACCTAGCGGGGGTTAATGAGCAGTTCTTC. This codes for CASSDLAGVNEQFF.